This entry lists 11 T cell receptor beta chains sequenced from one sample in a study of blood T cell repertoires in COVID-19. Produced via immunoSEQ multiplex PCR; TCRdb's table is partial and in-frame only. The sample contains approximately 180,000 clones, more than 80% of which appear only once. The sample taken for sequencing was peripheral blood. The receptors were gathered from a woman at least 80 years old with COVID-19, enrolled during active disease.

The chain combines TRBV3-1 (or the pseudogene TRBV3-2) with TRBJ2-3; 16 bases match TRBD2. The CDR3 spans 19 residues. Germline V CDR1 and CDR2: LGHDT, YNNKEL (reference sequence). Germline trimming cut 1 base from V and 4 bases from J; bases unmatched to any gene: 8. This CDR3 is CASSQGEGLAGGPPDTQYF. CDR3 bases: TGTGCCAGCAGCCAAGGCGAGGGACTAGCGGGAGGGCCCCCAGATACGCAGTATTTT.

The V and J genes are TRBV5-6 and TRBJ1-2, with D perhaps matching TRBD1 (5 bases). There are 14 residues in the CDR3. Germline CDR1 reads SGHDT; CDR2 reads YYEEEE. V lost 2 bases, J lost 2 bases, and 10 bases lay in between. CDR3 sequence (DNA): TGTGCCAGCAGCTTTGGACAACTCAACTATGGCTACACCTTC. Translated, it gives CASSFGQLNYGYTF.

This chain joins TRBV6-5 and TRBJ2-7, with 7 bases identical to TRBD2. Germline V CDR1 and CDR2: MNHEY, SVGAGI. This CDR3 spans 15 amino acids. The V gene end was trimmed by 5 bases and the J gene end by 2 bases; junction bases not matched to a gene: 9. The CDR3 DNA sequence: TGTGCCAGCAGTCTCAAACGGGGGGATCCCTACGAGCAGTACTTC. It yields the protein CASSLKRGDPYEQYF.

The genes are TRBV6-6 and TRBJ1-1; 7 nucleotides align to TRBD1. Trimming took 5 bases from V and 5 from J; bases not matched to a gene: 5. From germline, CDR1 is MNHNY and CDR2 SVGAGI (reference sequence). The CDR3 contains 13 residues. The CDR3 spells CASSPLTGTEAFF. CDR3 in DNA: TGTGCCAGCAGTCCCCTGACAGGGACTGAAGCTTTCTTT.

The chain is built from TRBV28 and TRBJ1-5; 8 bases fit TRBD1. This CDR3 has 14 residues. CDR1 and CDR2 from the germline V gene are MDHEN and SYDVKM. V dropped 11 bases and J dropped 2; count of bases not matched to a gene: 8. DNA of the CDR3: TGTGCCGCCCAGGGGGCCTTCCGCAATCAGCCCCAGCATTTT. Translation gives CAAQGAFRNQPQHF.

This clone was seen just once. The genes are TRBV19 and TRBJ2-7, with D perhaps TRBD1 (5 bases). The V end was cut by 3 bases, the J end by 3 bases, with 24 bases between. Germline V gene lookup returns CDR1 LNHDA and CDR2 SQIVND (reference sequence). The CDR3 extends over 18 amino acids. CDR3 loop: CASSIKGWGPKYDYEQYF. The CDR3 nucleotides read TGTGCCAGTAGTATCAAGGGATGGGGCCCTAAGTATGACTACGAGCAGTACTTC.

J is TRBJ1-5 and V is TRBV6-2 or TRBV6-3, with 8 bases aligning to TRBD1. This CDR3 spans 17 amino acids. CDR1 and CDR2 from the germline V gene are MNHEY and SVGEGT. V lost 0 bases and J lost 3; bases outside the gene matches: 7. The DNA for the CDR3 is TGTGCCAGCAGTTACTCGAGAGGACAGGGTGACAATCAGCCCCAGCATTTT. Translation gives CASSYSRGQGDNQPQHF.

As for this clone: Different DNA sequences within this sample yield the same CDR3. This rearrangement joins TRBV5-8 to TRBJ2-5; perhaps TRBD1 as D (6 bases). Germline V CDR1 and CDR2: SGHTS, YDEGEE. This CDR3 is built from 14 residues. V was shortened by 1 base and J by 1 base, with 8 bases between the two germline ends. CDR3 region: CASSLSRGQETQYF. The DNA of the CDR3 is TGTGCCAGCAGCTTGAGCAGGGGCCAAGAGACCCAGTACTTC.

This chain joins TRBV2 and TRBJ2-7, with 8 bases aligning to TRBD2. Germline assignment: CDR1 SNHLY and CDR2 FYNNEI. Trimming at V came to 5 bases and at J to 7 bases, leaving 4 bases not matched to a gene. The CDR3 is made up of 12 amino acids. CDR3 sequence (DNA): TGTGCCAGCAGTCGACTAGCGAGGGAGCAGTACTTC. Residues: CASSRLAREQYF.

This chain connects TRBV13 to TRBJ2-7; 8 bases fit TRBD2. V lost 2 bases to trimming and J lost 6 bases; unmatched junction nucleotides: 3. The germline gives CDR1 PRHDT, CDR2 FYEKMQ (reference sequence). The CDR3 is 13 amino acids. This CDR3 is CASSLRLAGEQYF. CDR3 coding DNA: TGTGCCAGCAGCTTACGGCTAGCGGGCGAGCAGTACTTC.

The chain couples TRBV4-3 to TRBJ2-3, with TRBD2 matching over 10 bases. The V gene's germline CDR1 is LGHNA and CDR2 YSLEER. Trimming took 1 base from V and 1 from J; bases not matched to a gene: 5. The CDR3 loop spans 17 amino acids. CDR3 residues: CASSQGGTSGGTDTQYF. The DNA of the CDR3 is TGCGCCAGCAGCCAAGGGGGCACTAGCGGGGGCACAGATACGCAGTATTTT.